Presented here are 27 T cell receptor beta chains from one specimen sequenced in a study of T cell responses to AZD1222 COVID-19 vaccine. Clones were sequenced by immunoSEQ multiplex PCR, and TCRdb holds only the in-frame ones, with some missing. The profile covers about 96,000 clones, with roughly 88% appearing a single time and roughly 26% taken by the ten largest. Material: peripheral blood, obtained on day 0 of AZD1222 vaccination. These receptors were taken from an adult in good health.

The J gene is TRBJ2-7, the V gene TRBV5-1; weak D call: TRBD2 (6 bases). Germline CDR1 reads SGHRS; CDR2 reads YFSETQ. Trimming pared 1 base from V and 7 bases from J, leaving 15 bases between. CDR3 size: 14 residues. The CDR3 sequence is CASSLSGGTLEQYF. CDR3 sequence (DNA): TGCGCCAGCAGCTTGTCTGGCGGGACCCTGGAGCAGTACTTC.

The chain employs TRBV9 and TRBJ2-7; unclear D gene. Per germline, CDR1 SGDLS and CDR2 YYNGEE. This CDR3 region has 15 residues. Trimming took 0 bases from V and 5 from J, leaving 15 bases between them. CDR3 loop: CASSVVPGMVHEQYF. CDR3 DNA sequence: TGTGCCAGCAGCGTAGTACCAGGAATGGTCCACGAGCAGTACTTC.

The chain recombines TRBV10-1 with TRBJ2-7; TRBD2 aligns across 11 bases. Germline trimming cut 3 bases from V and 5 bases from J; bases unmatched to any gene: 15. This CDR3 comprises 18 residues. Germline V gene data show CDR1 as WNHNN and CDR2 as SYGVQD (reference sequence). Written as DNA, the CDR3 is TGCGCCAGCAGTGACTCCGGGACTAGCGGCTCGCCCCGAGACGAGCAGTACTTC. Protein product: CASSDSGTSGSPRDEQYF.

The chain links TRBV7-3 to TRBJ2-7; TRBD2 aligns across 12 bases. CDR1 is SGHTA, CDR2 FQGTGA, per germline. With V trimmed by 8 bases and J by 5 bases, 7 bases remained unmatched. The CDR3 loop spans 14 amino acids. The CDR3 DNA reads TGTGCCAGCCCTAGCGGGAGGGCCGTCGACGAGCAGTACTTC. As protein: CASPSGRAVDEQYF. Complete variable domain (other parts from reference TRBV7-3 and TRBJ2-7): GAGVSQTPSNKVTEKGKYVELRCDPISGHTALYWYRQSLGQGPEFLIYFQGTGAADDSGLPNDRFFAVRPEGSVSTLKIQRTERGDSAVYLCASPSGRAVDEQYFGPGTRLTVT.

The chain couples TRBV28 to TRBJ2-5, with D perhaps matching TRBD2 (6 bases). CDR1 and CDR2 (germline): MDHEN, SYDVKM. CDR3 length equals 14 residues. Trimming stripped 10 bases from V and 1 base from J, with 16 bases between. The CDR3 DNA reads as TGTGCCACCGGGGGTGTGAATTCCCAAGAGACCCAGTACTTC. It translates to CATGGVNSQETQYF.

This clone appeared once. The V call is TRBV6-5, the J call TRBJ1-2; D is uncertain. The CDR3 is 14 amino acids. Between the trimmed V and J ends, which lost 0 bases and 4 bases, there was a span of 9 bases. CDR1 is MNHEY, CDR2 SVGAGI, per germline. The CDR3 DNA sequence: TGTGCCAGCAGTTACTCACAGACTTCCTATGGCTACACCTTC. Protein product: CASSYSQTSYGYTF.

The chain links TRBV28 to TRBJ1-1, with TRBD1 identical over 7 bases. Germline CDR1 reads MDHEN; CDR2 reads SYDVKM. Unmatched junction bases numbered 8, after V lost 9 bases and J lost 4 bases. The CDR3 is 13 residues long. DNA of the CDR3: TGTGCCAGTCACAGGGGAAGGGGCACTGAAGCTTTCTTT. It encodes CASHRGRGTEAFF.

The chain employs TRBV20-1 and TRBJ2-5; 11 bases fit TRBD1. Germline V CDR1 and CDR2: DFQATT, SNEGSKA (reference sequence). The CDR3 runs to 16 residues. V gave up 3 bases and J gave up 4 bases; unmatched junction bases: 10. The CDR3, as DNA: TGCAGTGCTAGTACTAATGGACAGGGGGCTTTAGAGACCCAGTACTTC. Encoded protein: CSASTNGQGALETQYF.

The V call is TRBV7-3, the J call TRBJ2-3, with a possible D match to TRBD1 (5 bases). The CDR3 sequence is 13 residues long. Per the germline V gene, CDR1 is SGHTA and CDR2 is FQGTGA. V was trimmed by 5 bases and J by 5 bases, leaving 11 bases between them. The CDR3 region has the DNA TGTGCCAGCAGCCGCGACAGACAAGATACGCAGTATTTT. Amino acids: CASSRDRQDTQYF.

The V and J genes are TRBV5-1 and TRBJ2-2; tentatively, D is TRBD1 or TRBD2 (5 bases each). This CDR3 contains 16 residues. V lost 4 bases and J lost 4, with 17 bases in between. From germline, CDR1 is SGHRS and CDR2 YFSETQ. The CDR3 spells CASSPNPGTTTGELFF. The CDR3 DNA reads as TGCGCCAGCAGCCCGAATCCCGGGACGACCACCGGGGAGCTGTTTTTT.

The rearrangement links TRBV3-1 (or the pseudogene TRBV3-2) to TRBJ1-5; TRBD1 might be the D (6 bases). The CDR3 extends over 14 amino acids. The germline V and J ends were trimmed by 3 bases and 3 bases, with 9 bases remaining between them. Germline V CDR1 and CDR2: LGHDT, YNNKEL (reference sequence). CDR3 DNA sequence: TGTGCCAGCAGCCACGGACAGCCCAATCAGCCCCAGCATTTT. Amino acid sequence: CASSHGQPNQPQHF.

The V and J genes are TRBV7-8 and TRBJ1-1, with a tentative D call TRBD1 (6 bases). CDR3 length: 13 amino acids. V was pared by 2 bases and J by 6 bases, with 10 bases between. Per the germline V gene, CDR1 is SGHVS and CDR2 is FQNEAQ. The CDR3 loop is CASSLRQGPEAFF. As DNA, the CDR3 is TGTGCCAGCAGCTTAAGGCAGGGGCCTGAAGCTTTCTTT.

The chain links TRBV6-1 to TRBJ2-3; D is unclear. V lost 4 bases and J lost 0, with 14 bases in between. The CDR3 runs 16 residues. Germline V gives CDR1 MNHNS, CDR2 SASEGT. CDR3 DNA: TGTGCCAGCAGTGCAACCCCGTCTAGTAGCACAGATACGCAGTATTTT. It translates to CASSATPSSSTDTQYF.

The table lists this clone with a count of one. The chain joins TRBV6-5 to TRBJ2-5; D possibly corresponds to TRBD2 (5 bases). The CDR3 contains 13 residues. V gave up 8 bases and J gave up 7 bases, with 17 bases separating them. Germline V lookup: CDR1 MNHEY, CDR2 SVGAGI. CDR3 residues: CASPAPGSGTQYF. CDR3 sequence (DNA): TGTGCCAGCCCGGCTCCGGGGTCGGGGACCCAGTACTTC.

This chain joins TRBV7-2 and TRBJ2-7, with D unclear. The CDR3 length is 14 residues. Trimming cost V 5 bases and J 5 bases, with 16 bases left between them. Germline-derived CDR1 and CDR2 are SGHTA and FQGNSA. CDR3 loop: CASSAYSDTDEQYF. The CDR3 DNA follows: TGTGCCAGCAGCGCCTACTCGGATACGGACGAGCAGTACTTC. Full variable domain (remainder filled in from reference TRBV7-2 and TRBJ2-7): GAGVSQSPSNKVTEKGKDVELRCDPISGHTALYWYRQSLGQGLEFLIYFQGNSAPDKSGLPSDRFSAERTGGSVSTLTIQRTQQEDSAVYLCASSAYSDTDEQYFGPGTRLTVT.

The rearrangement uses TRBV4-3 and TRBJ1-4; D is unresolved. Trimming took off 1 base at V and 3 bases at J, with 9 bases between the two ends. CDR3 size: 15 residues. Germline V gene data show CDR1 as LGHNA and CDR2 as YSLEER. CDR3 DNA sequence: TGCGCCAGCAGCCAAGGGTCAGGCCCTAATGAAAAACTGTTTTTT. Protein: CASSQGSGPNEKLFF.

The CDR3 DNA reads TGTGCCAGCAGCCAAGGGCTACCTCGCGAGCAGTACTTC. Protein sequence: CASSQGLPREQYF. The chain carries TRBV14 and TRBJ2-7, with D unresolved. The CDR3 extends over 13 amino acids. The V end was cut by 1 base, the J end by 6 bases, with 10 bases between. From germline, CDR1 is SGHDN and CDR2 FVKESK.

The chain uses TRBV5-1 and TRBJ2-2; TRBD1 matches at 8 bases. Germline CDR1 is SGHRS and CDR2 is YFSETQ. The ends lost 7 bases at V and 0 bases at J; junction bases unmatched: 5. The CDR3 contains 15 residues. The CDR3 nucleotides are TGCGCCAGCCGGGACAGGACTACGAACACCGGGGAGCTGTTTTTT. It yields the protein CASRDRTTNTGELFF.

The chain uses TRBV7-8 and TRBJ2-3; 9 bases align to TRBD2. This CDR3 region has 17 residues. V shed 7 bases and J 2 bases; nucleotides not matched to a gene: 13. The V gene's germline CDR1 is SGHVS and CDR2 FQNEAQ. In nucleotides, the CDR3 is TGTGCCAGCATCCTACCTCGACTAGCGGCATACACAGATACGCAGTATTTT. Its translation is CASILPRLAAYTDTQYF.

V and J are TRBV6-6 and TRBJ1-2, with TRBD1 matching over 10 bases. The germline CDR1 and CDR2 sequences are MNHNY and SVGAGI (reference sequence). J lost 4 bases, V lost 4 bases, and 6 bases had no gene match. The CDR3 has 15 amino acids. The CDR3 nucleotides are TGTGCCAGCAGTTCCTCCGGGACAGGGGCCTATGGCTACACCTTC. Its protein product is CASSSSGTGAYGYTF.

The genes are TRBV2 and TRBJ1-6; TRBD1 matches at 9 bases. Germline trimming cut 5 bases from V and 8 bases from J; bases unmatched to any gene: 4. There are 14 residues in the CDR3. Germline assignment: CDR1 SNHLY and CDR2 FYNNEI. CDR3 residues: CASSPQGADSPLHF. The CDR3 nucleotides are TGTGCCAGCAGTCCACAGGGGGCTGATTCACCCCTCCACTTT.

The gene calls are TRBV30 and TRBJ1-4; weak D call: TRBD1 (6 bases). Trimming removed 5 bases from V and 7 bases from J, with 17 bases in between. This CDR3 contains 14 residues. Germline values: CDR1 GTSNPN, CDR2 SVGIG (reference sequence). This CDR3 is CAWHGGLTFEKLFF. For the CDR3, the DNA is TGTGCCTGGCATGGGGGCCTCACATTTGAAAAACTGTTTTTT. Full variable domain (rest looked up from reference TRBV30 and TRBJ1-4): SQTIHQWPATLVQPVGSPLSLECTVEGTSNPNLYWYRQAAGRGLQLLFYSVGIGQISSEVPQNLSASRPQDRQFILSSKKLLLSDSGFYLCAWHGGLTFEKLFFGSGTQLSVL.

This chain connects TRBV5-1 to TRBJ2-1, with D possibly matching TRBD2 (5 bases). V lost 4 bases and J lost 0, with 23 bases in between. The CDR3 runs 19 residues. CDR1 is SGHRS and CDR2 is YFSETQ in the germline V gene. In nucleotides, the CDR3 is TGCGCCAGCAGCGACTCCGGCCCCTCTAGCCGTAGCTCCTACAATGAGCAGTTCTTC. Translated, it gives CASSDSGPSSRSSYNEQFF.

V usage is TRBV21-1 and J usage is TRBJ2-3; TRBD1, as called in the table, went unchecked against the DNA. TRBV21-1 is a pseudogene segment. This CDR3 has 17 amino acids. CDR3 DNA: TGTGCCAGCAGCAAAGGGGGACAGGGGGCCGGCACAGATACGCAGTATTTT. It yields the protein CASSKGGQGAGTDTQYF.

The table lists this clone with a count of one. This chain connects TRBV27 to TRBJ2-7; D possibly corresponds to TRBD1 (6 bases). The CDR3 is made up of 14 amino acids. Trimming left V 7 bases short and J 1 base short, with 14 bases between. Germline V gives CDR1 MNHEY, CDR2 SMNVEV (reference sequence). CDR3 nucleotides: TGTGCCAGCACACCGAGGGGGAGATCCTACGAGCAGTACTTC. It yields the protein CASTPRGRSYEQYF.

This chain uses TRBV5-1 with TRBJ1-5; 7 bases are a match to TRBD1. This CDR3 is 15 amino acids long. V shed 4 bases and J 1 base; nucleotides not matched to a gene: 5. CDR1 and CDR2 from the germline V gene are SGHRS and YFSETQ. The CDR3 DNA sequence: TGCGCCAGCAGCCCGACAGGGATAAGCAATCAGCCCCAGCATTTT. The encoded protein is CASSPTGISNQPQHF.

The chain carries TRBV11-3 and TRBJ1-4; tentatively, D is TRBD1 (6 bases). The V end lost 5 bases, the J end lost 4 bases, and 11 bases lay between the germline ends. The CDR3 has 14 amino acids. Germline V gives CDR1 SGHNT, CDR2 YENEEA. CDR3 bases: TGTGCCAGCAGCCGGACAGCCGATAATGAAAAACTGTTTTTT. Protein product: CASSRTADNEKLFF. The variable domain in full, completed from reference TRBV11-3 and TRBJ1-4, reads EAGVVQSPRYKIIEKKQPVAFWCNPISGHNTLYWYLQNLGQGPELLIRYENEEAVDDSQLPKDRFSAERLKGVDSTLKIQPAELGDSAVYLCASSRTADNEKLFFGSGTQLSVL.